Listed here are 7 T cell receptor beta chains from one sample, sequenced in a study of identical twins. TCRdb re-derived calls from the 5' RACE reads in MiXCR, one entry per CDR3 protein. The sample holds some 600,000 distinct CDR3 sequences, 7% to 7.5% seen once. These records were also assigned to another study, of yellow fever vaccine responses in identical twins.

Material for sequencing was PBMCs. The origin of the receptors is a woman aged 18-29 years in good health.

This clonotype was counted only a few times. The chain has TRBV12-3 or TRBV12-4 and TRBJ2-1; 12 bases are shared with TRBD2. The CDR3 extends over 15 amino acids. J gave up 4 bases and V 8 bases, and 6 bases lay outside the gene matches. The CDR3 loop reads CASLPGTSGYNEQFF. CDR3 in DNA: TGTGCCAGCCTTCCTGGGACTAGCGGGTACAATGAGCAGTTCTTC.

This clonotype was found a few times. This sequence joins TRBV4-1 and TRBJ2-6; no definite D call. The CDR3 totals 17 residues. V lost 1 base and J 2 bases, leaving 12 bases between the germline ends. Per germline, CDR1 MGHRA and CDR2 YSYEKL. The CDR3 DNA follows: TGCGCCAGCAGCCAAGTCTCGGACCTGACTGGGGCCAACGTCCTGACTTTC. It encodes CASSQVSDLTGANVLTF.

At least ten counts were recorded for this clonotype. The chain combines TRBV25-1 with TRBJ2-5, with no clear D. Trimming removed 1 base from V and 6 bases from J, with 9 bases in between. This CDR3 is 13 amino acids long. Germline CDR1 MGHDK, CDR2 SYGVNS. As DNA, the CDR3 is TGTGCCAGCAGTGAATTGACCGCGCAGACCCAGTACTTC. Translating gives CASSELTAQTQYF.

The chain links TRBV2 to TRBJ2-5; possibly TRBD2 for D (6 bases). The length of the CDR3 is 14 residues. The V and J ends lost 5 bases and 0 bases respectively, with 10 bases between them. Germline loops: CDR1 SNHLY, CDR2 FYNNEI. CDR3 in amino acids: CASSSGRYQETQYF. The CDR3 DNA follows: TGTGCCAGCAGTAGTGGGAGGTACCAAGAGACCCAGTACTTC.

In its sample, this clonotype was seen many times. The rearrangement joins TRBV15 to TRBJ1-5; D call uncertain. The CDR3 consists of 15 residues. Germline loops: CDR1 LNHNV, CDR2 YYDKDF (reference sequence). The V gene lost 0 bases and the J gene lost 11 bases, with 17 bases spanning the gap. In DNA, the CDR3 is TGTGCCACCAGCAGAGATCGGGCTGTTAGGTCGTCCCAGCATTTT. Protein product: CATSRDRAVRSSQHF.

This clonotype appeared a few times. The chain combines TRBV12-3 or TRBV12-4 with TRBJ2-2, with 8 bases matching TRBD1. The CDR3 is 16 amino acids. V gave up 2 bases and J gave up 4 bases; unmatched junction bases: 6. The CDR3 region has the DNA TGTGCCAGCAGTTTATCGGGTACAGGGGGCACCGGGGAGCTGTTTTTT. Its protein is CASSLSGTGGTGELFF.

V is TRBV18 and J is TRBJ2-1; D call uncertain. CDR1 and CDR2 (germline): KGHSH, LQKENI. Deletions cut 3 bases from V and 5 bases from J, with 14 bases between. This CDR3 has 15 amino acids. This CDR3 reads CASSPGVRLNNEQFF. CDR3 DNA: TGTGCCAGCTCACCGGGCGTGAGACTTAACAATGAGCAGTTCTTC.